The following is a T cell receptor beta chain sequence with its context. The authors' processing: Amplification of reference gene primers was used by the study to estimate nucleated cell counts. Generated by immunoSEQ multiplex PCR, the TCRdb table keeps only in-frame clones and is missing some. The V and J calls and the clone size are those of that table, but D and trimming were determined from the DNA. Of 120,000 or so clones listed, around 87% are singletons. This entry comes from a study of blood T cell repertoires in COVID-19. Looking at the study overall: Collection of acute and convalescent COVID-19 samples took place in the United States, Italy and Spain. PBMCs, B-cell-depleted T cells, or T cells provided the cDNA or gDNA that made up the material.

V gave up 4 bases and J gave up 7 bases, with 8 bases separating them. The CDR3 has 12 amino acids. This chain links TRBV12-3 or TRBV12-4 with TRBJ1-5, with unresolved D. The sequence was collected from a woman in her seventies with acute or convalescent COVID-19. Sequenced sample: peripheral blood. CDR3 region: CASSWGGQPQHF. The CDR3, as DNA: TGTGCCAGCAGTTGGGGAGGACAGCCCCAGCATTTT.